This note documents a single TCR beta chain sequence. Its matching antigen is unknown. TCRdb called the RT-PCR reads again in MiXCR, with one record for every CDR3 protein. The sample records about 300,000 distinct CDR3 sequences, roughly 22% being singletons. This sample was included in a study of response to subunit inactivated influenza vaccine. Study conclusions and caveats: Every seasonal influenza vaccination brings in few new T cells, the authors suggested.

Germline values: CDR1 SGHDT, CDR2 YYEEEE. The V end lost 6 bases, the J end lost 8 bases, and 11 bases lay between the germline ends. The CDR3 sequence is 12 residues long. Specimen: PBMCs from blood, collected less than 22 months after vaccination. This sequence originates from a man in his fifties or sixties who received an inactivated influenza vaccine. The chain is built from TRBV5-6 and TRBJ1-4; tentative D call: TRBD1 (5 bases). Here the CDR3 reads CASKGFGEKLFF. DNA of the CDR3: TGTGCCAGCAAGGGGTTCGGCGAAAAACTGTTTTTT.